One T cell receptor (beta chain) is described in this entry. Its antigen is as yet unknown. This sample is drawn from a study of vaccination and CD4 T cells after COVID-19. On the study more broadly: Six males and four females, two Hispanic, made up the convalescents.

Deletions cut 0 bases from V and 6 bases from J, with 10 bases between. CDR1 and CDR2 from the germline V gene are SGHNT and YYREEE (reference sequence). The CDR3 runs 15 residues. Treatment specified: approximately 10-day PBMC culture with coronavirus spike peptide pools or control peptides (ViraFEST assay). After culture for 9 to 10 days, isolation of CD4+ T cells was performed by negative selection. The Oncomine TCR Beta short-read assay was what sequenced the DNA obtained from cultured CD4+ T cells. It was cultured CD4+ T cells from which genomic DNA was extracted. TCRdb re-analysed the PCR reads in MiXCR, keeping a single row per CDR3 protein. The data show approximately 16,000 distinct CDR3 sequences, about 55% seen once.

This specimen was CD4+ T cells from blood, cultured in vitro, taken before SARS-CoV-2 vaccination. The J gene is TRBJ1-6, the V gene TRBV5-4; D is perhaps TRBD1 (5 bases). The receptor was derived from a human donor who had recovered from COVID-19. The CDR3 DNA reads as TGTGCCAGCAGCTTGGAGGCAGGGCGTAATTCACCCCTCCACTTT. It is translated as CASSLEAGRNSPLHF.